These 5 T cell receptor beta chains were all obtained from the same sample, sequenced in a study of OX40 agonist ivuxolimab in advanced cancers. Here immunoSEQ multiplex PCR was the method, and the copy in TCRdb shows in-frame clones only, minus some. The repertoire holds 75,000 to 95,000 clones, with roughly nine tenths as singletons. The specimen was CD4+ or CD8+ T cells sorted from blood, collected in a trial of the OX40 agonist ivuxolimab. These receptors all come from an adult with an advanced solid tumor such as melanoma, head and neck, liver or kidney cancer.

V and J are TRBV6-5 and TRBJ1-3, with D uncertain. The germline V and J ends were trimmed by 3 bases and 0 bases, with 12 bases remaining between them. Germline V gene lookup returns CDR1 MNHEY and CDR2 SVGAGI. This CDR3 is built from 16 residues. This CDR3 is CASSYGRSLSGNTIYF. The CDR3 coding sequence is TGTGCCAGCAGTTATGGCCGGTCGCTCTCTGGAAACACCATATATTTT.

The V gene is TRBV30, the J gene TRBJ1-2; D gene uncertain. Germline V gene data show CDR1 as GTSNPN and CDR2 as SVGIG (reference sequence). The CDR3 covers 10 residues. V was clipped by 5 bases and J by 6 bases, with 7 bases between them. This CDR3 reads CAWLRDGYTF. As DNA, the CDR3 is TGTGCCTGGCTACGGGATGGCTACACCTTC.

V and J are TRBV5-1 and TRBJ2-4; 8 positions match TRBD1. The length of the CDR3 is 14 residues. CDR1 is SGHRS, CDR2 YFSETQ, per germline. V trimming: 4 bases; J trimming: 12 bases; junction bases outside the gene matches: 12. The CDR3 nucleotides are TGCGCCAGCAGCGCCGGGACAGGCGGGGTCCCTCAGTACTTC. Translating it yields CASSAGTGGVPQYF.

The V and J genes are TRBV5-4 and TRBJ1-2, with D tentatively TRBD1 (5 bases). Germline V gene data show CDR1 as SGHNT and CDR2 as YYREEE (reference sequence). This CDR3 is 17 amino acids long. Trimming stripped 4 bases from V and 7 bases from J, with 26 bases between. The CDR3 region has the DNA TGTGCCAGCAGCGCAAACCCGGGACCGACGCTTGAAGGTGGCTACACCTTC. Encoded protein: CASSANPGPTLEGGYTF.

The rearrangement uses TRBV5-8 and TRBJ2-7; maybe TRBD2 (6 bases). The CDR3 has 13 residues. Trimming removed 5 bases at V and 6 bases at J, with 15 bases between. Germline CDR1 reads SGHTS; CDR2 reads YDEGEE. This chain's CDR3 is CASRLGWRGEQYF. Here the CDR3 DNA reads TGTGCCAGCAGGCTGGGGTGGAGGGGCGAGCAGTACTTC. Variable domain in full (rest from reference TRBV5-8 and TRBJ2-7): EAGVTQSPTHLIKTRGQQATLRCSPISGHTSVYWYQQALGLGLQFLLWYDEGEERNRGNFPPRFSGRQFPNYSSELNVNALELEDSALYLCASRLGWRGEQYFGPGTRLTVT.